A single T cell receptor beta chain is shown here with its context. Produced via immunoSEQ multiplex PCR; TCRdb's table is partial and in-frame only. The sample lists 96,000 or so clones, more than 80% occurring once. This CDR3 has 17 residues. The germline CDR1 and CDR2 sequences are LNHDA and SQIVND (reference sequence). The junction had 9 bases not matched to a gene; V was cut back by 4 bases and J by 0 bases. The data are from a study of control samples from healthy donors and cancer patients. The sample was blood. This TCR was sampled from a man between 18 and 29 years old in good health. The V gene is TRBV19, the J gene TRBJ1-5; 7 bases line up with TRBD1. CDR3 loop: CASSTTGTVLSNQPQHF. The DNA of the CDR3 is TGTGCCAGTAGTACTACGGGGACAGTTCTTAGCAATCAGCCCCAGCATTTT.